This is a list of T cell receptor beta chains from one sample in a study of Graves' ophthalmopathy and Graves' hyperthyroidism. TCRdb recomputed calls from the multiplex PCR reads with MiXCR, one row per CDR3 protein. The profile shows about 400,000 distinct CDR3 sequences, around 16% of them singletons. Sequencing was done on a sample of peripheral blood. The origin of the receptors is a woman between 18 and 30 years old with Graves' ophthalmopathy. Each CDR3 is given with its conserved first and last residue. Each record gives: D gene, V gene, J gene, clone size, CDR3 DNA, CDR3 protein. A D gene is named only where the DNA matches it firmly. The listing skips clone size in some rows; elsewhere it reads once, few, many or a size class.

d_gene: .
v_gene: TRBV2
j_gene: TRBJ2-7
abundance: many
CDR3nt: TGTGCCAGCGGATATATTTACGAGCAGTACTTC
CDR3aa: CASGYIYEQYF

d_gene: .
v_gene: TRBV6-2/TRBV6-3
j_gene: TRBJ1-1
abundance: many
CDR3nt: TGTGCCACCACGGACCAAATCCGTCCGGCTTTCTTT
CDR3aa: CATTDQIRPAFF

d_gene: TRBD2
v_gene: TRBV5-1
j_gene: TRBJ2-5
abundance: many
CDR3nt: TGCGCCAGCAGCTCCGGGACTAGCAGCAGCCAGTACTTC
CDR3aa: CASSSGTSSSQYF

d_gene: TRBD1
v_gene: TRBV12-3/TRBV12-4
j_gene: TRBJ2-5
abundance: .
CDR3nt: TGTGCCAGCAGTTTTGGGACAGGAGGACCCCAGTACTTC
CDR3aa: CASSFGTGGPQYF

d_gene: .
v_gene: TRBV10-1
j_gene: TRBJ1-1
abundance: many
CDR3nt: TGCGCCAGCAGTGAGGATTCGGGCAACACTGAAGCTTTCTTT
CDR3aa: CASSEDSGNTEAFF

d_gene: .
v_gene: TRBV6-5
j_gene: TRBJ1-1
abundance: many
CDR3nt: TGTGCCAGCAGTTACGGGGGGGGCTCCGCTTTCTTT
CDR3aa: CASSYGGGSAFF

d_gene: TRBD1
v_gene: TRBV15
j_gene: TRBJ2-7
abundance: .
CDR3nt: TGTGCCACCAGCCTCGACAGGGGAGAAAGCGAGCAGTACTTC
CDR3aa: CATSLDRGESEQYF

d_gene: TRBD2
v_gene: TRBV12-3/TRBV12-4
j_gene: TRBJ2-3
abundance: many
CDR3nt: TGTGCCAGCAGATTGCGGCTAGCGGGGGGCCCCACAGATACGCAGTATTTT
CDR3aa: CASRLRLAGGPTDTQYF

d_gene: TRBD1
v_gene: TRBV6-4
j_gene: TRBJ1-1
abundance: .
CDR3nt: TGTGCCAGCAGATCGGGACAGGGGTTTTACACTGAAGCTTTCTTT
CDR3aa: CASRSGQGFYTEAFF

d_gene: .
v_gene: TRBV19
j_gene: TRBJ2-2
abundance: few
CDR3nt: TGTGCCAGTAGTATACGGGGTCCCGGGGAGCTGTTTTTT
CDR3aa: CASSIRGPGELFF

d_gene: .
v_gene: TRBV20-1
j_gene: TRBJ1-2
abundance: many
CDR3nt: TGCAGTGCTAGAGACAGGGAATTTAGGCGCTACACCTTC
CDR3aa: CSARDREFRRYTF

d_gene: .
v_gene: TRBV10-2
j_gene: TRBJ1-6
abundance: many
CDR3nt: TGCGCCAGCAGTGAGTCGTGGGGCAGGGATTCACCCCTCCACTTT
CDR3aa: CASSESWGRDSPLHF

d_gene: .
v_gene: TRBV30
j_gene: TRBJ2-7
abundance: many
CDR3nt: TGTGCCGTCATAGCGGTTTGCTACGAGCAGTACTTC
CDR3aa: CAVIAVCYEQYF

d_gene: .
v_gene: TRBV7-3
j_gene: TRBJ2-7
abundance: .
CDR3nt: TGTGCCAGCAGTCCTACAGGAGCTTCTGGTGAGCAGTACTTC
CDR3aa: CASSPTGASGEQYF

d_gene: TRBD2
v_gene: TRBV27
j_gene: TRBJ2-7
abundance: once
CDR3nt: TGTGCCAGCAGTTTATCGGGGGGACTAGCGGGAGGTGGTGAGCAGTACTTC
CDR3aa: CASSLSGGLAGGGEQYF

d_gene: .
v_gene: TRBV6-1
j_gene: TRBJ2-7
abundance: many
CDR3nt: TGTGCCAGCAGTGAAAACCCAGGGTCAAGGTACGAGCAGTACTTC
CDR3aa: CASSENPGSRYEQYF

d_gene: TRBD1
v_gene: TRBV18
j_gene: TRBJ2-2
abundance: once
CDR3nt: TGTGCCAGCTCACAATCACAGGGGTCCACCGGGGAGCTGTTTTTT
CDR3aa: CASSQSQGSTGELFF

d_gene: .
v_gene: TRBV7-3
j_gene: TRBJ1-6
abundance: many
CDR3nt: TGTGCCAGCAGCTCGACCCCGGCTTCACCCCTCCACTTT
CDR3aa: CASSSTPASPLHF

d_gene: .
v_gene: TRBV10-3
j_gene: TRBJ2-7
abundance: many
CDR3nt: TGTGCCATCAGTGAGTTCCGGTCCGGTGGCGAGCAGTACTTC
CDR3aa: CAISEFRSGGEQYF

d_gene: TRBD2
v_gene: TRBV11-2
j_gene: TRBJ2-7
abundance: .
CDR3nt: TGTGCCAGCAGCTTAGAATGGGCGGGAGCGAACGAGCAGTACTTC
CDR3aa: CASSLEWAGANEQYF

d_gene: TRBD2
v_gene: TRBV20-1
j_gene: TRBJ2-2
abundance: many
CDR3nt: TGCAGTGCTCGAAGGAGTACGGGGGGCACCGGGGAGCTGTTTTTT
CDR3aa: CSARRSTGGTGELFF

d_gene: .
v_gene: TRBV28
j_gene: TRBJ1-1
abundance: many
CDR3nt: TGTGCCAGCAGTTCCTCATGGGGTGGCACTGAAGCTTTCTTT
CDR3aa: CASSSSWGGTEAFF

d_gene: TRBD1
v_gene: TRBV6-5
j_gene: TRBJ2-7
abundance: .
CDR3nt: TGTGCCAGCAGTTTATCAAGGGACAGCCCCCACGAGCAGTACTTC
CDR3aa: CASSLSRDSPHEQYF

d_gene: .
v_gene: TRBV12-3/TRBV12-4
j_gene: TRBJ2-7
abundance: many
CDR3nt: TGTGCCAGCAGTTTGGACGGCAACCCCTCCTACGAGCAGTACTTC
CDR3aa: CASSLDGNPSYEQYF

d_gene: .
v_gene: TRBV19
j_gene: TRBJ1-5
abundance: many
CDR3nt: TGTGCCAGTAGTACCTATCAGGGTGGCAATCAGCCCCAGCATTTT
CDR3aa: CASSTYQGGNQPQHF

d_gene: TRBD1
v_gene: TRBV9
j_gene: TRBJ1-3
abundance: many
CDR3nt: TGTGCCAGCAACCAAGAGGGACAGGGAAACACCATATATTTT
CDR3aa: CASNQEGQGNTIYF

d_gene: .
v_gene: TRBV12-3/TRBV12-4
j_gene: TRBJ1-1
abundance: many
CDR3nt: TGTGCCAGCACCGCGGGACACCCGAATGCTGAAGCTTTCTTT
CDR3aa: CASTAGHPNAEAFF

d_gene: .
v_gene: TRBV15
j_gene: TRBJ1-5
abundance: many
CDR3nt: TGTGCCACCGGGAGGATTCTAAAGGATCAGCCCCAGCATTTT
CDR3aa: CATGRILKDQPQHF

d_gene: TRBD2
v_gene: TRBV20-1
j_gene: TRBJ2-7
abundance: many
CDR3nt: TGCAGTGCCACCAAGGGGACTAGCGGGAGTACCGAGCAGTACTTC
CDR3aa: CSATKGTSGSTEQYF

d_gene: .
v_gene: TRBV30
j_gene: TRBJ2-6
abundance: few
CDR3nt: TGTGCCTGCAAACAGGGCTCTGGGGCCAACGTCCTGACTTTC
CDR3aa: CACKQGSGANVLTF

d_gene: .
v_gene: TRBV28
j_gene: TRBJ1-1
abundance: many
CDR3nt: TGTGCCAGCAGTCGGGCATCGAACACTGAAGCTTTCTTT
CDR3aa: CASSRASNTEAFF

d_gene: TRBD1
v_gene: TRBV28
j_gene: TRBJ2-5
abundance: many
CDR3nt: TGTGCCAGCAGAGAGAGACAGGGGGGCATAGAGACCCAGTACTTC
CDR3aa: CASRERQGGIETQYF

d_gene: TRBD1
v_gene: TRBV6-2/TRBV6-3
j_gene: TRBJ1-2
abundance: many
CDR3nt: TGTGCCAGTACCCAAACGACAGGGAGATTGAAGTCGAGCGGCTACACCTTC
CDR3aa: CASTQTTGRLKSSGYTF

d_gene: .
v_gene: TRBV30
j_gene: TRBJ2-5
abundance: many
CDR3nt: TGTGCCTGGAGTCGACTAGTGCAAGAGACCCAGTACTTC
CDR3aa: CAWSRLVQETQYF

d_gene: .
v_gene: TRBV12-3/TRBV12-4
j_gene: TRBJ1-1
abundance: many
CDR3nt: TGTGCCAGCAGTTTGTCCGGAGCTTTCTTT
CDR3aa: CASSLSGAFF

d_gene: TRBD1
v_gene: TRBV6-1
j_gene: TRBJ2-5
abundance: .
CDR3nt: TGTGCCAGCAGTGAGGACAGGGTAAGAGAGACCCAGTACTTC
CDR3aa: CASSEDRVRETQYF

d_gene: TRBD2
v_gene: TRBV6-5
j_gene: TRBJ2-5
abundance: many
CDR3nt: TGTGCCAGCAGTTCCTCGACTAGCGGGAGGGGTGGGACCCAGTACTTC
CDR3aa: CASSSSTSGRGGTQYF

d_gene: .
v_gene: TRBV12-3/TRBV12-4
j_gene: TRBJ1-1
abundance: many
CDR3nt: TGTGCCAGCAGTTTGATTCGGAGTGATGCTTTCTTT
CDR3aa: CASSLIRSDAFF

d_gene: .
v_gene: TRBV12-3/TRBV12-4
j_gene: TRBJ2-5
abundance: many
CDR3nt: TGTGCCAGCAGTCCTGGGACCGGGTACCAAGAGACCCAGTACTTC
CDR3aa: CASSPGTGYQETQYF

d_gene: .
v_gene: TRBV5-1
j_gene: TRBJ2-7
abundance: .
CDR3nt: TGCGCCAGCAGCCCTGGGGGGACTGGCACCTACGAGCAGTACTTC
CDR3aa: CASSPGGTGTYEQYF